This T cell receptor beta chain emerged from a study of T cell changes during pregnancy in multiple sclerosis. Germline V gene data show CDR1 as MNHNY and CDR2 as SVGAGI (reference sequence). With 8 bases clipped from V and 7 bases from J, the junction kept 8 bases outside the gene matches. The CDR3 extends over 14 amino acids. Repertoires were generated with immunoSEQ multiplex PCR, while TCRdb's copy carries only in-frame clones and drops some. The data hold around 65,000 clones, with 92% observed a single time. The TCR originated in a female donor in good health, enrolled as a control in a pregnancy study. The sequencing used peripheral blood, collected in the second trimester of pregnancy. The rearrangement joins TRBV6-6 to TRBJ1-4, with 9 bases lining up with TRBD1. The CDR3 sequence is CASRSLTGGEKLFF. In nucleotides, the CDR3 is TGTGCCAGCCGCTCCCTGACAGGGGGTGAAAAACTGTTTTTT.